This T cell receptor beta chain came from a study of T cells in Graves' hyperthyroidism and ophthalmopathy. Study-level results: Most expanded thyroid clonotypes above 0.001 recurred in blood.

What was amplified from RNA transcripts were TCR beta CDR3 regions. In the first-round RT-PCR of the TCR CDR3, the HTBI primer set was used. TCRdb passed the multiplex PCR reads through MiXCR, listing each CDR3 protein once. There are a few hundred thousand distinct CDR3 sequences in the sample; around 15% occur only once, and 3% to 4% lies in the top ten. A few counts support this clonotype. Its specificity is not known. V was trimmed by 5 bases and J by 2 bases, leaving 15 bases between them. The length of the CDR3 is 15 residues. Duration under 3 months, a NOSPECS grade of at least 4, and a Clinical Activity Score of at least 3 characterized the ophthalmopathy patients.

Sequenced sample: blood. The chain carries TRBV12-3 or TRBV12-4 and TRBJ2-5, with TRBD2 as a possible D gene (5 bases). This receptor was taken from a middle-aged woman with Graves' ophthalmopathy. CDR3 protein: CASSESSGSQETQYF. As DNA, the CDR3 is TGTGCCAGCAGTGAATCCTCGGGATCTCAAGAGACCCAGTACTTC.